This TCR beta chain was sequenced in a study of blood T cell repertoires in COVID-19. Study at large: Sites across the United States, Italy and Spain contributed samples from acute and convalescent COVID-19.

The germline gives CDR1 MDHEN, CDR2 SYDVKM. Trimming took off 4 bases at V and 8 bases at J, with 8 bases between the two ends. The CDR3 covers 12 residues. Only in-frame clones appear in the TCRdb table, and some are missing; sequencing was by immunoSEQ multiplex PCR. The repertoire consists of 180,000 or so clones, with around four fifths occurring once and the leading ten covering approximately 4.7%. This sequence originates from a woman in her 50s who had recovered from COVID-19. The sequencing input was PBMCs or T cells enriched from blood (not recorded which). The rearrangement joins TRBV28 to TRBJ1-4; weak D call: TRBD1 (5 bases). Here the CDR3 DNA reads TGTGCCAGCAGTTCACGGGGGGAAAAACTGTTTTTT. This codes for CASSSRGEKLFF.